The 13 T cell receptor beta chains below all came from one sample that was sequenced in a study of PD-1 blockade in mismatch repair-deficient tumors. Profiled with immunoSEQ multiplex PCR; TCRdb holds only in-frame clones, not every one. The table records some 120,000 clones, about 88% of them present only once. The sample consisted of peripheral blood, taken 44 weeks after starting pembrolizumab. The receptors were sampled from an adult with mismatch repair-deficient cancer.

This clone was counted once. The chain is built from TRBV4-2 and TRBJ2-7; maybe TRBD2 (6 bases). V shed 0 bases and J shed 0 bases, with 15 bases lying between them. The germline gives CDR1 LGHNA, CDR2 YNFKEQ. The CDR3 extends over 17 amino acids. The CDR3, as DNA: TGTGCCAGCAGCCAAGATCGGTCAGGGACTTTCTCCTACGAGCAGTACTTC. Encoded protein: CASSQDRSGTFSYEQYF.

V and J are TRBV12-5 and TRBJ2-5, with a tentative D call TRBD2 (5 bases). V was trimmed by 7 bases and J by 5 bases, leaving 14 bases between them. Per germline, CDR1 LGHNT and CDR2 FRNRAP. There are 13 residues in the CDR3. CDR3 DNA sequence: TGTGCTAGTGCCCCGGTAGGCGGGGAGACCCAGTACTTC. It encodes CASAPVGGETQYF.

The chain uses TRBV6-1 and TRBJ1-2; 10 bases fit TRBD1. V shed 7 bases, J shed 2 bases, and the junction held 7 bases outside the gene matches. This CDR3 contains 15 residues. The germline gives CDR1 MNHNS, CDR2 SASEGT. CDR3 loop: CASKRTGGLNYGYTF. CDR3 DNA sequence: TGTGCCAGCAAAAGGACAGGGGGATTAAACTATGGCTACACCTTC.

This chain links TRBV29-1 with TRBJ2-1; D unclear. The ends were cut back, 4 bases at V and 0 bases at J, with 19 bases in the middle. This CDR3 contains 17 residues. Germline V gene data show CDR1 as SQVTM and CDR2 as ANQGSEA. The CDR3 DNA is TGCAGCGTTGTAATATTAGAGGCAGGCCGCTCCTACAATGAGCAGTTCTTC. Protein sequence: CSVVILEAGRSYNEQFF.

The chain combines TRBV6-1 with TRBJ2-1; D is undetermined. V lost 6 bases and J 5 bases, leaving 8 bases between the germline ends. Germline CDR1 MNHNS, CDR2 SASEGT. The CDR3 is made up of 12 amino acids. CDR3 in DNA: TGTGCCAGCAGCTATATCGACAATGAGCAGTTCTTC. Translated, it gives CASSYIDNEQFF.

This chain connects TRBV9 to TRBJ2-5; TRBD2 agrees at 7 bases. The V gene end was trimmed by 0 bases and the J gene end by 3 bases; junction bases not matched to a gene: 2. Germline V gene sequence: CDR1 SGDLS, CDR2 YYNGEE. The CDR3 sequence is 14 residues long. CDR3 residues: CASSVGGGEETQYF. The CDR3 region has the DNA TGTGCCAGCAGCGTAGGGGGGGGAGAAGAGACCCAGTACTTC.

The V call is TRBV7-6, the J call TRBJ2-7; 7 nucleotides line up with TRBD1. In germline, CDR1 is SGHVS, CDR2 FNYEAQ. CDR3 length: 16 amino acids. The junction had 16 bases not matched to a gene; V was cut back by 5 bases and J by 6 bases. This CDR3 is CASSMRTGTWSGEQYF. CDR3 DNA: TGTGCCAGCAGCATGCGGACAGGAACCTGGTCAGGCGAGCAGTACTTC.

V usage is TRBV30 and J usage is TRBJ2-3; 8 positions agree with TRBD2. Germline assignment: CDR1 GTSNPN and CDR2 SVGIG (reference sequence). The CDR3 totals 13 residues. The trim removed 1 base at V and 7 bases at J, leaving 4 bases unmatched. The DNA of the CDR3 is TGTGCCTGGAGTGGCGGGAGGATGTATACGCAGTATTTT. Its translation is CAWSGGRMYTQYF.

The rearrangement uses TRBV30 and TRBJ2-2, with TRBD1 matching 10 bases. Germline-derived CDR1 and CDR2 are GTSNPN and SVGIG (reference sequence). V was pared by 4 bases and J by 4 bases, with 3 bases of the junction left unmatched. This CDR3 is built from 14 residues. Here the CDR3 DNA reads TGTGCCTGGACCGGGACAGGGGCCACCGGGGAGCTGTTTTTT. Its translation: CAWTGTGATGELFF.

This clone was observed a single time. This sequence joins TRBV13 and TRBJ1-1; 9 nucleotides line up with TRBD1. The CDR3 has 14 residues. The J segment lost 1 base and the V segment lost 7 bases, leaving 4 bases of the junction unmatched. Germline assignment: CDR1 PRHDT and CDR2 FYEKMQ (reference sequence). The CDR3, as DNA: TGTGCCAGCACCACGGACAGGGGGAACACTGAAGCTTTCTTT. Protein product: CASTTDRGNTEAFF.

The V call is TRBV28, the J call TRBJ2-4; D is unresolved. Germline V gene data show CDR1 as MDHEN and CDR2 as SYDVKM. The V and J ends lost 4 bases and 0 bases respectively, with 10 bases between them. CDR3 length equals 15 residues. The CDR3 is CASSSPRLAKNIQYF. CDR3 in DNA: TGTGCCAGCAGTTCCCCTAGATTAGCCAAAAACATTCAGTACTTC.

A remark on this clone: Other nucleotide sequences in the sample specify the same CDR3. The rearrangement links TRBV7-9 to TRBJ2-3; D ambiguous. This CDR3 has 12 residues. Germline lookup yields CDR1 SEHNR and CDR2 FQNEAQ (reference sequence). V was shortened by 1 base and J by 1 base, with 0 bases between the two germline ends. CDR3 sequence reads: CASSLGTDTQYF. DNA of the CDR3: TGTGCCAGCAGCTTAGGCACAGATACGCAGTATTTT.

V gene TRBV9 combines with J gene TRBJ1-3; D call uncertain. Between the trimmed V and J ends, which lost 3 bases and 0 bases, there was a span of 10 bases. The CDR3 has 15 residues. The germline V gene encodes CDR1 SGDLS and CDR2 YYNGEE. CDR3 sequence: CASSGGRDSGNTIYF. CDR3 DNA: TGTGCCAGCAGCGGAGGACGGGACTCTGGAAACACCATATATTTT.